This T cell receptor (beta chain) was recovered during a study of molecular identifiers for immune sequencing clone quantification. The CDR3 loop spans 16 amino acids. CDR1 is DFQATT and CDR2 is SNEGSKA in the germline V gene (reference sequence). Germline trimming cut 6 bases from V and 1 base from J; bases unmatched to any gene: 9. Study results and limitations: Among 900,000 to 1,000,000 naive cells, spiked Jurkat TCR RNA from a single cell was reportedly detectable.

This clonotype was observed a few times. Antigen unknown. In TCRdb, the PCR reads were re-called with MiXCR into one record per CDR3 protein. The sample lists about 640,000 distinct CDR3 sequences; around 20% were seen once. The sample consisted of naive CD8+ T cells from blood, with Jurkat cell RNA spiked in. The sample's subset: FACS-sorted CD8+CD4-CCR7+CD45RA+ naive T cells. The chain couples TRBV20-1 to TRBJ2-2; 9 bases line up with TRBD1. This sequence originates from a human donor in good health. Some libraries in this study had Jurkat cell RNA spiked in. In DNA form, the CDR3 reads TGCAGTGCCAGGGCCCCGGGACAGGGGAACACCGGGGAGCTGTTTTTT. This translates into CSARAPGQGNTGELFF.